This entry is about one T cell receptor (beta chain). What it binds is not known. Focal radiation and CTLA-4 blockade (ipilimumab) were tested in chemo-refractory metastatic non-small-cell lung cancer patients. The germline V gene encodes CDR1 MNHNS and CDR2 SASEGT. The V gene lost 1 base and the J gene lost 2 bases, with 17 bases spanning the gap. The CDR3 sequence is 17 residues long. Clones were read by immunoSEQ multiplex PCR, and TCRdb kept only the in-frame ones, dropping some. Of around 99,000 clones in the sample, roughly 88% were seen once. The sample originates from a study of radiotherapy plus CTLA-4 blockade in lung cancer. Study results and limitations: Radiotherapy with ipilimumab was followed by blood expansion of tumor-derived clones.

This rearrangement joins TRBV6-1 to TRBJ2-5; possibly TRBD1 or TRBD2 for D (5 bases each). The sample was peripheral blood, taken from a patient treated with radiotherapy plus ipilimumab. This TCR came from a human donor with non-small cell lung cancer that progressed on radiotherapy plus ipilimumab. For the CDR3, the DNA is TGTGCCAGCAGTGAAGAGGTGGGGGTCGGATATCAAGAGACCCAGTACTTC. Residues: CASSEEVGVGYQETQYF.